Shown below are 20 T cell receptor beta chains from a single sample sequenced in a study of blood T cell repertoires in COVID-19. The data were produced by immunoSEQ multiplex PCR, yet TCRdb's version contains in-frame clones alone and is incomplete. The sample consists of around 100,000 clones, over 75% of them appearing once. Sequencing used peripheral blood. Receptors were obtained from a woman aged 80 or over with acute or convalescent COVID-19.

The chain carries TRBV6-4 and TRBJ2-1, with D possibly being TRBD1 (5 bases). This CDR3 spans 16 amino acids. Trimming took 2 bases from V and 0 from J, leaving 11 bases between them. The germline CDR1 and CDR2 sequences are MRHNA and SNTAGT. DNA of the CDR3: TGTGCCAGCAGTGACGATTGGGGCAGCTCCTACAATGAGCAGTTCTTC. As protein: CASSDDWGSSYNEQFF.

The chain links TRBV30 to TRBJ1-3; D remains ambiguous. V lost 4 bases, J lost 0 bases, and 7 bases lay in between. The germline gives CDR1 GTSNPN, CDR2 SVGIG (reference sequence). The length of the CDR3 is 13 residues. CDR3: CAWTTGSGNTIYF. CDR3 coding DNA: TGTGCCTGGACCACCGGCTCTGGAAACACCATATATTTT.

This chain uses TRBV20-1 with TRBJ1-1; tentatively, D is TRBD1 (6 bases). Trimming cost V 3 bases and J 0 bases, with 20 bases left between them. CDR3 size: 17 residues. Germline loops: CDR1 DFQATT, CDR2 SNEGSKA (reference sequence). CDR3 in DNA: TGCAGTGCTAGTCAGTATCGGACAGCCGTTGTGAACACTGAAGCTTTCTTT. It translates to CSASQYRTAVVNTEAFF.

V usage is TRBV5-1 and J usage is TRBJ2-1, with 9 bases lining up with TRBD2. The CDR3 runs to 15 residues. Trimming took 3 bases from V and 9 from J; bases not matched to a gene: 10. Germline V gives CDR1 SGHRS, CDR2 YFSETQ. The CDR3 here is CASSSTGTSMGEQFF. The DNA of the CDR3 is TGCGCCAGCAGCTCAACCGGGACTAGCATGGGTGAGCAGTTCTTC.

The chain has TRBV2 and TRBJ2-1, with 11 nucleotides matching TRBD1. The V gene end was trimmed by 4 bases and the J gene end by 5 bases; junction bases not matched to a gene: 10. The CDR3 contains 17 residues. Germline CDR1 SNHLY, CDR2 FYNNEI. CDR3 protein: CASSGGGTGGADNEQFF. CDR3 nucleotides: TGTGCCAGCAGTGGAGGGGGGACAGGGGGTGCGGACAATGAGCAGTTCTTC.

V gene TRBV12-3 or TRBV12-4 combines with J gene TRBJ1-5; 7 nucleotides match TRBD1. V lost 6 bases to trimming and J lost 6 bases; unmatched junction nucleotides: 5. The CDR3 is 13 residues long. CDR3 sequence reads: CASSPTGIQPQHF. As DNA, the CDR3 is TGTGCCAGCAGCCCGACAGGGATTCAGCCCCAGCATTTT.

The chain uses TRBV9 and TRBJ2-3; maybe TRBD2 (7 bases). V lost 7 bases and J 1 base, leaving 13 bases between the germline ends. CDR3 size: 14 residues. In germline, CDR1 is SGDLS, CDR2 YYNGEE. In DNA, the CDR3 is TGTGCCAGCCAGACGGGGGGCGGCACAGATACGCAGTATTTT. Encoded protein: CASQTGGGTDTQYF.

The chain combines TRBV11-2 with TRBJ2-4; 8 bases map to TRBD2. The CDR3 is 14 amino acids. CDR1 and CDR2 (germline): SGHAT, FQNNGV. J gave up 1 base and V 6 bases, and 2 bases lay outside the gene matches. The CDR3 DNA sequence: TGTGCCAGCAGAATAGCGGGGGCCAAAAACATTCAGTACTTC. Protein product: CASRIAGAKNIQYF. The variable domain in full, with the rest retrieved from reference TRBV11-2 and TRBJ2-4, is EAGVAQSPRYKIIEKRQSVAFWCNPISGHATLYWYQQILGQGPKLLIQFQNNGVVDDSQLPKDRFSAERLKGVDSTLKIQPAKLEDSAVYLCASRIAGAKNIQYFGAGTRLSVL.

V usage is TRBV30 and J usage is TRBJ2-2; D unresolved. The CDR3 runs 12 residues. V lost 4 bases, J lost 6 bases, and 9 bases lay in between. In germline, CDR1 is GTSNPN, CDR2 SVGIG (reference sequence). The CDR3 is CAWNEYSGELFF. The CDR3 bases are TGTGCCTGGAATGAGTATTCCGGGGAGCTGTTTTTT.

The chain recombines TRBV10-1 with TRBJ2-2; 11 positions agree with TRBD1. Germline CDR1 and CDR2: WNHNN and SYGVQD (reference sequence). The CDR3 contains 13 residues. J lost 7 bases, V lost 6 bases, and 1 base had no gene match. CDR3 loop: CASRGQGVGELFF. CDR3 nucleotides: TGCGCCAGCAGGGGACAGGGGGTCGGGGAGCTGTTTTTT.

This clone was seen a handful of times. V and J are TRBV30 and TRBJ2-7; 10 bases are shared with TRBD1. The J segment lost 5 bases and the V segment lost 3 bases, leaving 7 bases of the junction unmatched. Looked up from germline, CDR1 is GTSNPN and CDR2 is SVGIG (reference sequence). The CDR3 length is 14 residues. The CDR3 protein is CAWRGDRGLNEQYF. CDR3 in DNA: TGTGCCTGGAGAGGGGACAGGGGCCTCAACGAGCAGTACTTC.

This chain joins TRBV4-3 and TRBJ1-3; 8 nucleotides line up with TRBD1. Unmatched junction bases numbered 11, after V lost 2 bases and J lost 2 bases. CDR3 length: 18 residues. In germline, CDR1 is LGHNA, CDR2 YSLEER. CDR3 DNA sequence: TGCGCCAGCAGCCAACTTACGGACAGGGAGGGTACTGGAAACACCATATATTTT. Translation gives CASSQLTDREGTGNTIYF.

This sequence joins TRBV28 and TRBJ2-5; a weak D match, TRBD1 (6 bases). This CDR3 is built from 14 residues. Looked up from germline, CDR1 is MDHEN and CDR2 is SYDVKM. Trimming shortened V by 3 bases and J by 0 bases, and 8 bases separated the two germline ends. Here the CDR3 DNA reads TGTGCCAGCAGTTTTCAGGGGAACCAAGAGACCCAGTACTTC. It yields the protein CASSFQGNQETQYF.

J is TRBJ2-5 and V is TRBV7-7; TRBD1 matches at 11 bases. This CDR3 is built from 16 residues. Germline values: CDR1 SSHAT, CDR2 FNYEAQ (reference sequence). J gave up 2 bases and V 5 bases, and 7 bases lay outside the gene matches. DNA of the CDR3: TGTGCCAGCAGCCTAGGGACAGGGGGGCGTCAAGAGACCCAGTACTTC. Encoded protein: CASSLGTGGRQETQYF.

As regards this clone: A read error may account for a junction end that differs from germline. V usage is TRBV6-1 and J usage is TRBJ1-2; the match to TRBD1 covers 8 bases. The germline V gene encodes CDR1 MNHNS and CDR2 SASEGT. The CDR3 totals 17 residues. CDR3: CASSEVGTGFFNYGYTF. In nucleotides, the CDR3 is TGTGCCAGCAGCGAAGTTGGGACAGGCTTTTTTAACTATGGCTACACCTTC.

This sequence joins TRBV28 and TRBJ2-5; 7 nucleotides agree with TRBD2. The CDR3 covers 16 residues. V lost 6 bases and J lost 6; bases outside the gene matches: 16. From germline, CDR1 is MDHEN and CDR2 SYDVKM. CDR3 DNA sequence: TGTGCCAGCAGCTCCACTCCTAGCGGACTACTTAAGACCCAGTACTTC. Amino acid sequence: CASSSTPSGLLKTQYF. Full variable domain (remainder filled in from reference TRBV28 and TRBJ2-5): DVKVTQSSRYLVKRTGEKVFLECVQDMDHENMFWYRQDPGLGLRLIYFSYDVKMKEKGDIPEGYSVSREKKERFSLILESASTNQTSMYLCASSSTPSGLLKTQYFGPGTRLLVL.

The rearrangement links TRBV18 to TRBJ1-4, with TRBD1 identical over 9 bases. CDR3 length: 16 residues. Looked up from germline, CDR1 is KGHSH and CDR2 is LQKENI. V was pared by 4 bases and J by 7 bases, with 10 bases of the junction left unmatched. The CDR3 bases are TGTGCCAGCTCACGTTTATCGGGGACAGGGTCTGAAAAACTGTTTTTT. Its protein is CASSRLSGTGSEKLFF.

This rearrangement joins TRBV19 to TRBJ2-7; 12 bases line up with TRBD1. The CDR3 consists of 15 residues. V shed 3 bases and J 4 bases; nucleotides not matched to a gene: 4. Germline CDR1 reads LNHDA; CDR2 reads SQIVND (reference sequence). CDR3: CASSMPGQGAYEQYF. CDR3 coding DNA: TGTGCCAGTAGTATGCCGGGACAGGGGGCTTACGAGCAGTACTTC.

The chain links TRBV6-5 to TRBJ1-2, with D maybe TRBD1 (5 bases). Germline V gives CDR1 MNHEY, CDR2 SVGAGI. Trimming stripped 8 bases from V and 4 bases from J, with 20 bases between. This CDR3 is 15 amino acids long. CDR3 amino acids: CASHNLAGHVYGYTF. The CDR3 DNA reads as TGTGCCAGCCATAACTTAGCAGGGCATGTCTATGGCTACACCTTC.

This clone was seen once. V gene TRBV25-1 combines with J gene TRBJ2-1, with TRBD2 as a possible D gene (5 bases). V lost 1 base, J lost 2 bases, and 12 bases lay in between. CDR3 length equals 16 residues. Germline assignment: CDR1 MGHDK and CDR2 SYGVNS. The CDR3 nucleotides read TGTGCCAGCAGTGAATCGAGGGCGGCCCCCTACAATGAGCAGTTCTTC. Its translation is CASSESRAAPYNEQFF. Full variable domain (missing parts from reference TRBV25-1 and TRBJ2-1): EADIYQTPRYLVIGTGKKITLECSQTMGHDKMYWYQQDPGMELHLIHYSYGVNSTEKGDLSSESTVSRIRTEHFPLTLESARPSHTSQYLCASSESRAAPYNEQFFGPGTRLTVL.